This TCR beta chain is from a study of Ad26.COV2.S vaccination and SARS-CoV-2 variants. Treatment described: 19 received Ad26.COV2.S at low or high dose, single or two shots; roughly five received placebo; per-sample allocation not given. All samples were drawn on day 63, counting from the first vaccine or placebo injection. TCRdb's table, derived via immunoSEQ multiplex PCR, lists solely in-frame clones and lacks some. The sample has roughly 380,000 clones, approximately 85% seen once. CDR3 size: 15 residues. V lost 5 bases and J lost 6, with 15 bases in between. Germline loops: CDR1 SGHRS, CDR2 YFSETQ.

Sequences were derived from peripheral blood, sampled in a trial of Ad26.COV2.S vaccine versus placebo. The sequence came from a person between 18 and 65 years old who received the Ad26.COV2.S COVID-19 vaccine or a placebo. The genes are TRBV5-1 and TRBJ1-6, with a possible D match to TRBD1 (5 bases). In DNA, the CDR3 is TGCGCCAGCAGTTTTCTGGGGGAGGGTAATTCACCCCTCCACTTT. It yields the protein CASSFLGEGNSPLHF.